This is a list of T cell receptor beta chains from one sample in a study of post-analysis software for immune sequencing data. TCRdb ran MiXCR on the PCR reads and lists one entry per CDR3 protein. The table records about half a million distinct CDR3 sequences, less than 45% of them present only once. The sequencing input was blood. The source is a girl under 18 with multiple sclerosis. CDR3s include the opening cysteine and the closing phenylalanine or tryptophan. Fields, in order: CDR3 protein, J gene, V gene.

cdr3_aa: CVSSPDRVYEQYF; j_call: TRBJ2-7; v_call: TRBV7-3
cdr3_aa: CASSPIQLAGAMNEQFF; j_call: TRBJ2-1; v_call: TRBV5-1
cdr3_aa: CSARDRQAYNEKLFF; j_call: TRBJ1-4; v_call: TRBV20-1
cdr3_aa: CSVGTVLAKNIQYF; j_call: TRBJ2-4; v_call: TRBV29-1
cdr3_aa: CASRPKSGSGYNEQFF; j_call: TRBJ2-1; v_call: TRBV12-3/TRBV12-4
cdr3_aa: CASRLRDTENTEAFF; j_call: TRBJ1-1; v_call: TRBV12-3/TRBV12-4
cdr3_aa: CASSLDTNNEQFF; j_call: TRBJ2-1; v_call: TRBV5-5
cdr3_aa: CSASGWARQETQYF; j_call: TRBJ2-5; v_call: TRBV20-1
cdr3_aa: CASSFQQSTDTQYF; j_call: TRBJ2-3; v_call: TRBV5-1
cdr3_aa: CASNLDYGYTF; j_call: TRBJ1-2; v_call: TRBV28
cdr3_aa: CASKGRTGEYEQYF; j_call: TRBJ2-7; v_call: TRBV11-1
cdr3_aa: CASSPRLAPYNVQFF; j_call: TRBJ2-1; v_call: TRBV28
cdr3_aa: CASSHPGRGLTYEQYF; j_call: TRBJ2-7; v_call: TRBV7-9
cdr3_aa: CSATESQETQYF; j_call: TRBJ2-5; v_call: TRBV20-1